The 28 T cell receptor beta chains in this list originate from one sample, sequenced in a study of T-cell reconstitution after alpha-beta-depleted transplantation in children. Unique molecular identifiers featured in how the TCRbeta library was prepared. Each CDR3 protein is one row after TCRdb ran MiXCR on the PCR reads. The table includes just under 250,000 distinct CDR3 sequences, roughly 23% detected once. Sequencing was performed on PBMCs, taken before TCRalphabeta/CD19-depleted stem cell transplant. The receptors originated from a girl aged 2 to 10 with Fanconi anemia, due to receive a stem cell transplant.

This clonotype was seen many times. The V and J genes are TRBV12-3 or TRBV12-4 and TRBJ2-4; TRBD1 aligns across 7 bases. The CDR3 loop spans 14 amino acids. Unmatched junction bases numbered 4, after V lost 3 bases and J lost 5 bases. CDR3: CASSFLGTENIQYF. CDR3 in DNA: TGTGCCAGCAGTTTCTTAGGGACAGAAAACATTCAGTACTTC.

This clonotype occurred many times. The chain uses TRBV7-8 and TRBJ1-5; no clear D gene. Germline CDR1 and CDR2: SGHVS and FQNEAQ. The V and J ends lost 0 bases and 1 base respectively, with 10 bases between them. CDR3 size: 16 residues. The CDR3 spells CASSLARVKSNQPQHF. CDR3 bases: TGTGCCAGCAGCTTAGCGCGGGTGAAGAGCAATCAGCCCCAGCATTTT.

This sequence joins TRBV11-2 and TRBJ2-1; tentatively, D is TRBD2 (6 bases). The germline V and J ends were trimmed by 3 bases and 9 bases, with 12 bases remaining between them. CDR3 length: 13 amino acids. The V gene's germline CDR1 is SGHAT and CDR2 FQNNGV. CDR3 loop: CASSFSGAGEQFF. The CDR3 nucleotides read TGTGCCAGCAGCTTTAGCGGAGCGGGTGAGCAGTTCTTC.

The CDR3 reads CSVRYRGNTGELFF. CDR3 sequence (DNA): TGCAGCGTTAGGTACAGGGGGAACACCGGGGAGCTGTTTTTT. The V and J genes are TRBV29-1 and TRBJ2-2, with 7 bases matching TRBD1. J was trimmed by 1 base and V by 5 bases; bases with no gene match: 4. This CDR3 spans 14 amino acids. The germline CDR1 and CDR2 sequences are SQVTM and ANQGSEA.

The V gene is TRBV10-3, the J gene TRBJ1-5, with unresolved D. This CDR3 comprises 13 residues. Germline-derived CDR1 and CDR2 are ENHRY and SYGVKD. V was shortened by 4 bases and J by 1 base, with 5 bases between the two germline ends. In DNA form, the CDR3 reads TGTGCCATCAGTGCAGAAAGCAATCAGCCCCAGCATTTT. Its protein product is CAISAESNQPQHF.

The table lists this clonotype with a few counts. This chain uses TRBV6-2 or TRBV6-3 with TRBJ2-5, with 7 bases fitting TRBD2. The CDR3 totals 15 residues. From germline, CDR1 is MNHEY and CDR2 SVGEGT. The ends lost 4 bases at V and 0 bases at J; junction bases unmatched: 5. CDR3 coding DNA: TGTGCCAGCAGTTTCCCGACTAGCAACCAAGAGACCCAGTACTTC. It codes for CASSFPTSNQETQYF.

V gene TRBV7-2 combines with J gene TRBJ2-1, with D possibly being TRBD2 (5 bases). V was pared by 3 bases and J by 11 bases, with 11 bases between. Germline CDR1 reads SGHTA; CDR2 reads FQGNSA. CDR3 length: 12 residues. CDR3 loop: CASSFSGTQQFF. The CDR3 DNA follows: TGTGCCAGCAGCTTCAGCGGCACTCAGCAGTTCTTC.

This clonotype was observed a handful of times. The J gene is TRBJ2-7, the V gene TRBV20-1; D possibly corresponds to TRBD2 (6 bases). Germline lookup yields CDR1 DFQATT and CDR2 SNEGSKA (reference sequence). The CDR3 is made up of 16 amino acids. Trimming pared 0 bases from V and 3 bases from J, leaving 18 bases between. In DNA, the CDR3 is TGCAGTGCTAGAGATCCCGCTAGCGAGGGGAACTACGAGCAGTACTTC. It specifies CSARDPASEGNYEQYF.

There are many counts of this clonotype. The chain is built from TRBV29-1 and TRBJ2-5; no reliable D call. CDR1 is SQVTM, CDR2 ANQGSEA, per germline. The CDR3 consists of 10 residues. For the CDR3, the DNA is TGCAGACCATCAGGAGAGACCCAGTACTTC. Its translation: CRPSGETQYF. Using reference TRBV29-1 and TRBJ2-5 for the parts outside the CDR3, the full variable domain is SAVISQKPSRDICQRGTSLTIQCQVDSQVTMMFWYRQQPGQSLTLIATANQGSEATYESGFVIDKFPISRPNLTFSTLTVSNMSPEDSSIYLCRPSGETQYFGPGTRLLVL.

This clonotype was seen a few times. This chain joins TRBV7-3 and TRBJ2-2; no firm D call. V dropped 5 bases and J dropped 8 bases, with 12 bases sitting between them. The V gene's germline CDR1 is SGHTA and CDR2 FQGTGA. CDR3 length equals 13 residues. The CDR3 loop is CASSPAVSGELFF. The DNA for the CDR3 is TGTGCCAGCAGCCCGGCGGTATCTGGGGAGCTGTTTTTT.

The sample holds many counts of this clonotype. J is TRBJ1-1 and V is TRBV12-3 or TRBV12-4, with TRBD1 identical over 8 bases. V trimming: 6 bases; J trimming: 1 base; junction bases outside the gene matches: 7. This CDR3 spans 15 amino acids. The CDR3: CASRRTGRGNTEAFF. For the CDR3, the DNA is TGTGCCAGCAGGAGGACAGGGCGGGGGAACACTGAAGCTTTCTTT.

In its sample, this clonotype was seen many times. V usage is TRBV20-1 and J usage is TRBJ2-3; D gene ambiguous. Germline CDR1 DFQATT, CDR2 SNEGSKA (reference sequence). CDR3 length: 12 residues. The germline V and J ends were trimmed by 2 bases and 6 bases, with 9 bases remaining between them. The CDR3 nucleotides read TGCAGTGCTAGATCCGACTCGGATACGCAGTATTTT. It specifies CSARSDSDTQYF.

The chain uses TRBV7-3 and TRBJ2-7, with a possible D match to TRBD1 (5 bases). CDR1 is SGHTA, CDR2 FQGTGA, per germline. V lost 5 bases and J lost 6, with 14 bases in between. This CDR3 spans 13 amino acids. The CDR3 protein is CASSPPDSLEQYF. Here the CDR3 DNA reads TGTGCCAGCAGCCCCCCCGACAGCCTCGAGCAGTACTTC.

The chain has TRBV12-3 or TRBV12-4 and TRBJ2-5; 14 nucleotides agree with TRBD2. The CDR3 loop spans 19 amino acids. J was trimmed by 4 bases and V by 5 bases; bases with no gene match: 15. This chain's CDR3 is CASSPMGTSGSGGLETQYF. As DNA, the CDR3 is TGTGCCAGCAGTCCGATGGGGACTAGCGGGAGTGGAGGTCTAGAGACCCAGTACTTC.

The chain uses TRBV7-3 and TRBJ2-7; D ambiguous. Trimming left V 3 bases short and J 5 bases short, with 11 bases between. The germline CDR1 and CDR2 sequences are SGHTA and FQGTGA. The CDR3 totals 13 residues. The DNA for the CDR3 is TGTGCCAGCAGCTTGCAGGTAGCCCACGAGCAGTACTTC. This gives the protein CASSLQVAHEQYF.

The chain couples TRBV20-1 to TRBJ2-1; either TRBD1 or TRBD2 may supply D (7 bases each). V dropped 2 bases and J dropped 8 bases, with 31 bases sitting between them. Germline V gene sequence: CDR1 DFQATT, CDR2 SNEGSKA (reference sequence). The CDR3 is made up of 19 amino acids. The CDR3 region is CSARMTGRVLARPGDEQFF. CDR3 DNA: TGCAGTGCTAGAATGACAGGGAGGGTGCTAGCGAGACCGGGGGATGAGCAGTTCTTC.

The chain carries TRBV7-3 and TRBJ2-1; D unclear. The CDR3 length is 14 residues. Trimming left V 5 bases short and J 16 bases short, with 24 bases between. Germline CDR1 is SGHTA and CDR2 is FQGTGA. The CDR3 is CASSPTNDRGGSFF. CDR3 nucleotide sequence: TGTGCCAGCAGCCCCACCAATGATAGAGGTGGGTCTTTCTTC.

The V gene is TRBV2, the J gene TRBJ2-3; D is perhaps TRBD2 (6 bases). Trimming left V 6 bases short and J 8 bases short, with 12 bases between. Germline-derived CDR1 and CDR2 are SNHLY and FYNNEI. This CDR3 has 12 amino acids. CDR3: CASRGEAGTQYF. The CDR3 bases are TGTGCCAGCAGAGGGGAAGCGGGTACGCAGTATTTT.

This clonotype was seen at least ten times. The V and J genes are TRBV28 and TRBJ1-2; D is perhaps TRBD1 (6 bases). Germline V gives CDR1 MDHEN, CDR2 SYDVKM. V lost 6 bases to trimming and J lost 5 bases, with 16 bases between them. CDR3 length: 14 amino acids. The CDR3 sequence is CASRTGHRPYGYTF. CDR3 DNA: TGTGCCAGCAGGACGGGACACCGACCGTATGGCTACACCTTC.

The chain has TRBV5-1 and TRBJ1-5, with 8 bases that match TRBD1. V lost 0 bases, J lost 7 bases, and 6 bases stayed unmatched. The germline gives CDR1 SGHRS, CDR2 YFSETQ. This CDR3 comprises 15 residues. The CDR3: CASSLDGQGEQPQHF. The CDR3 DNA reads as TGCGCCAGCAGCTTGGATGGACAGGGTGAACAGCCCCAGCATTTT.

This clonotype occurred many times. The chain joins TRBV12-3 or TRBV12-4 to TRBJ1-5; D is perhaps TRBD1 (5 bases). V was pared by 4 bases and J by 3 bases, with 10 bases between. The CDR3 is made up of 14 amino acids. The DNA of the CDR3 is TGTGCCAGCAGTTGGGGACCCTACAATCAGCCCCAGCATTTT. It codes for CASSWGPYNQPQHF.

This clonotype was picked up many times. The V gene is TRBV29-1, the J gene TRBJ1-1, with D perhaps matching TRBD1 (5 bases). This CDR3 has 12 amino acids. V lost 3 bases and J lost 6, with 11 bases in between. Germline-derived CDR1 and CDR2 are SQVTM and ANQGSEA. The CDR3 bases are TGCAGCGTTGAGGCGGGACCGGCTGAAGCTTTCTTT. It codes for CSVEAGPAEAFF.

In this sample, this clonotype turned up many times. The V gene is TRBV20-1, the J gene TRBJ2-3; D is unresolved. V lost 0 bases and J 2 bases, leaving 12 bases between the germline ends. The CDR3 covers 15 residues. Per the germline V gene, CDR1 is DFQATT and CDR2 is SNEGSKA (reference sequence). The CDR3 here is CSARDPKENTDTQYF. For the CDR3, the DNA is TGCAGTGCTAGAGACCCCAAGGAAAACACAGATACGCAGTATTTT.

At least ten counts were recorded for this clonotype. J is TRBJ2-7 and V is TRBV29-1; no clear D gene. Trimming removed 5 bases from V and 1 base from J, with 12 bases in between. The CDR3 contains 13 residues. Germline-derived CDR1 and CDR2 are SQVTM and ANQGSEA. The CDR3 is CSVSSGPSYEQYF. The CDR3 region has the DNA TGCAGCGTTTCTTCCGGTCCTTCCTACGAGCAGTACTTC.

This chain's CDR3 is CASSQVTGDYNEQFF. In DNA form, the CDR3 reads TGTGCCAGCAGCCAAGTTACAGGAGATTACAATGAGCAGTTCTTC. The chain links TRBV3-1 to TRBJ2-1; tentative D call: TRBD1 (5 bases). The CDR3 is 15 amino acids. Trimming took off 1 base at V and 4 bases at J, with 11 bases between the two ends. Germline loops: CDR1 LGHDT, CDR2 YNNKEL (reference sequence).

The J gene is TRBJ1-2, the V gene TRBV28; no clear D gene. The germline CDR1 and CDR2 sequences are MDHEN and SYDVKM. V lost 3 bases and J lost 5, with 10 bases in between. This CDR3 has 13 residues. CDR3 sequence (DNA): TGTGCCAGCAGTTTGTCAGGAAGTTATGGCTACACCTTC. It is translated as CASSLSGSYGYTF.

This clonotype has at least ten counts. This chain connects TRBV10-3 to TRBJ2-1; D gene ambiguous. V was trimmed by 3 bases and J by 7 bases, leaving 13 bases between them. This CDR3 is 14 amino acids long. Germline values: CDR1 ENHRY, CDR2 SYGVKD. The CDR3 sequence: CAISDPRSGNEQFF. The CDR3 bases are TGTGCCATCAGTGACCCAAGGTCCGGGAATGAGCAGTTCTTC.

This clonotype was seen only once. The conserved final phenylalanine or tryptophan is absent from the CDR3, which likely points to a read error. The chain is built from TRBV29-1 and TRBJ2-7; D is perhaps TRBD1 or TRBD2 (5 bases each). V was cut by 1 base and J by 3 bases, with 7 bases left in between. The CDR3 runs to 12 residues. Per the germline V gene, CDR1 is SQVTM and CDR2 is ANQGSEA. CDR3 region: CSVEGGDYEQYY. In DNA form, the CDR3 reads TGCAGCGTTGAAGGAGGGGACTACGAGCAGTACTAC.